This passage covers 18 T cell receptor beta chains from one sample sequenced in a study of T cells in Graves' hyperthyroidism and ophthalmopathy. Amplified TCR beta CDR3 regions came from RNA transcripts. The HTBI primer set drove a first-round RT-PCR of the TCR CDR3. TCRdb re-analysed the multiplex PCR reads in MiXCR, keeping a single row per CDR3 protein. The sample has under 350,000 distinct CDR3 sequences, about a sixth seen once. Input material: blood. Receptor source: a woman in her sixties with Graves' ophthalmopathy.

This clonotype was seen ten or more times. This sequence joins TRBV6-1 and TRBJ2-3, with a weak D call TRBD1 (5 bases). CDR1 is MNHNS, CDR2 SASEGT, per germline. The CDR3 covers 14 residues. Trimming took 5 bases from V and 6 from J, leaving 15 bases between them. CDR3 sequence: CASSSQWTSDTQYF. DNA for the CDR3: TGTGCCAGCAGTTCCCAGTGGACAAGCGATACGCAGTATTTT.

There are many counts of this clonotype. The chain links TRBV10-3 to TRBJ1-1, with 7 bases aligning to TRBD1. In germline, CDR1 is ENHRY, CDR2 SYGVKD. Losses at the gene ends were 6 bases for V and 5 bases for J; bases not matched to a gene: 9. CDR3 length: 14 amino acids. The DNA of the CDR3 is TGTGCCATCAGCCCGGGACAGAGGTTGACTGAAGCTTTCTTT. The encoded protein is CAISPGQRLTEAFF.

This clonotype turned up a few times. The V gene is TRBV19, the J gene TRBJ2-1; 8 bases are a match to TRBD2. Germline CDR1 and CDR2: LNHDA and SQIVND (reference sequence). The CDR3 spans 14 residues. J gave up 9 bases and V 7 bases, and 11 bases lay outside the gene matches. The CDR3 here is CASKLQRGNREQFF. CDR3 bases: TGTGCCAGTAAATTACAGCGGGGGAATCGTGAGCAGTTCTTC.

This clonotype was seen only a few times. The chain uses TRBV25-1 and TRBJ1-6; D is ambiguous. The germline V and J ends were trimmed by 2 bases and 9 bases, with 14 bases remaining between them. Per germline, CDR1 MGHDK and CDR2 SYGVNS. The CDR3 length is 15 residues. In DNA, the CDR3 is TGTGCCAGCAGTGAAAACCTAGGGATGGGTTCACCCCTCCACTTT. Translating gives CASSENLGMGSPLHF.

This clonotype was recorded many times. The rearrangement joins TRBV20-1 to TRBJ1-5; no clear D. Between the trimmed V and J ends, which lost 7 bases and 3 bases, there was a span of 16 bases. This CDR3 region has 14 residues. Germline V gene sequence: CDR1 DFQATT, CDR2 SNEGSKA (reference sequence). This CDR3 is CSVGQARHNQPQHF. The CDR3 DNA follows: TGCAGTGTTGGGCAGGCCAGACACAATCAGCCCCAGCATTTT.

The V gene is TRBV28, the J gene TRBJ1-5; D gene unclear. Trimming removed 5 bases at V and 10 bases at J, with 18 bases between. This CDR3 comprises 14 residues. Germline V gene data show CDR1 as MDHEN and CDR2 as SYDVKM. CDR3 in DNA: TGTGCCAGCAGTCCCCTGAGAGAGGTAACCCCCCAGCATTTT. This sequence encodes CASSPLREVTPQHF.

There are many counts of this clonotype. This chain connects TRBV7-6 to TRBJ1-5; TRBD1 matches at 11 bases. Germline V gene sequence: CDR1 SGHVS, CDR2 FNYEAQ. The trim removed 4 bases at V and 1 base at J, leaving 6 bases unmatched. This CDR3 is built from 17 residues. This chain's CDR3 is CASSSGQGAKSNQPQHF. The CDR3 nucleotides are TGTGCCAGCAGCTCCGGACAGGGGGCTAAGAGCAATCAGCCCCAGCATTTT.

This CDR3 reads CAWFRISGQGKPNSGNTIYF. The CDR3 DNA follows: TGTGCCTGGTTCCGAATCTCGGGACAGGGGAAACCAAACTCTGGAAACACCATATATTTT. The chain uses TRBV30 and TRBJ1-3, with TRBD1 matching 10 bases. The CDR3 is 20 amino acids. Germline CDR1 and CDR2: GTSNPN and SVGIG (reference sequence). J lost 0 bases, V lost 5 bases, and 19 bases had no gene match.

This sequence joins TRBV5-1 and TRBJ2-7; D remains unclear. The CDR3 is made up of 13 amino acids. CDR1 SGHRS and CDR2 YFSETQ come from the germline V gene. Trimming took 1 base from V and 1 from J, leaving 6 bases between them. The DNA for the CDR3 is TGCGCCAGCAGCTTGTCCCCGTCCTACGAGCAGTACTTC. Encoded protein: CASSLSPSYEQYF.

This clonotype was seen ten or more times. This chain joins TRBV6-1 and TRBJ1-1; D gene unclear. This CDR3 comprises 16 residues. V gave up 5 bases and J gave up 2 bases, with 18 bases separating them. Germline CDR1 and CDR2: MNHNS and SASEGT. The CDR3 DNA sequence: TGTGCCAGCAGTTTCCGGACCCTGAAGGAAAACACTGAAGCTTTCTTT. Translation gives CASSFRTLKENTEAFF.

This clonotype occurred many times. This chain joins TRBV6-1 and TRBJ1-1; D is ambiguous. The CDR3 runs to 15 residues. The germline CDR1 and CDR2 sequences are MNHNS and SASEGT. V was clipped by 5 bases and J by 0 bases, with 13 bases between them. CDR3 bases: TGTGCCAGCAGTCACTCCGTCCGCCTGAACACTGAAGCTTTCTTT. Protein sequence: CASSHSVRLNTEAFF.

In this sample, this clonotype turned up many times. This chain links TRBV7-6 with TRBJ2-1; 10 positions match TRBD2. Germline V gives CDR1 SGHVS, CDR2 FNYEAQ. The CDR3 is 17 residues long. V lost 2 bases to trimming and J lost 1 base; unmatched junction nucleotides: 5. The CDR3 DNA follows: TGTGCCAGCAGCTTATCACCGACTAGCGGGTCCTACAATGAGCAGTTCTTC. This translates into CASSLSPTSGSYNEQFF.

The table lists this clonotype with a few counts. The chain uses TRBV6-6 and TRBJ2-1; 15 nucleotides align to TRBD2. Germline lookup yields CDR1 MNHNY and CDR2 SVGAGI (reference sequence). With V trimmed by 2 bases and J by 8 bases, 4 bases remained unmatched. This CDR3 spans 16 amino acids. The CDR3 bases are TGTGCCAGCAGTTACGGAGGACTAGCGGGGGGGTATGAGCAGTTCTTC. Residues: CASSYGGLAGGYEQFF.

This clonotype has at least ten counts. This chain uses TRBV2 with TRBJ2-5, with a weak D call TRBD2 (7 bases). Trimming removed 7 bases from V and 4 bases from J, with 13 bases in between. Per the germline V gene, CDR1 is SNHLY and CDR2 is FYNNEI. CDR3 length: 13 residues. CDR3 bases: TGTGCCAGCAAAGGGGGGGAGGGAGAGACCCAGTACTTC. As protein: CASKGGEGETQYF.

This clonotype was observed many times. This sequence joins TRBV12-3 or TRBV12-4 and TRBJ2-4; D ambiguous. CDR3 length: 16 residues. Trimming stripped 6 bases from V and 0 bases from J, with 15 bases between. This chain's CDR3 is CASSPGRRLAKNIQYF. The DNA of the CDR3 is TGTGCCAGCAGCCCCGGCCGTCGGCTAGCCAAAAACATTCAGTACTTC.

This clonotype was observed a handful of times. The chain carries TRBV4-3 and TRBJ2-3; tentatively, D is TRBD1 (7 bases). V lost 3 bases and J lost 6, with 37 bases in between. This CDR3 region has 22 residues. Germline values: CDR1 LGHNA, CDR2 YSLEER. The CDR3 region has the DNA TGCGCCAGCAGCCAGGTTTTCGACAGGGTGGGTTCTGAGTCGGGGGCCACCGATACGCAGTATTTT. Amino acids: CASSQVFDRVGSESGATDTQYF.

In this sample, this clonotype turned up many times. The junction departs from the called germline gene at one end, perhaps through a read error. The chain joins TRBV18 to TRBJ1-2; TRBD1 aligns across 8 bases. The CDR3 has 14 residues. From germline, CDR1 is KGHSH and CDR2 LQKENI. The chain's CDR3 is CASSPPYSGQETSF. CDR3 nucleotides: TGTGCCAGCTCACCACCGTATTCGGGACAGGAAACTTCCTTC.

The chain employs TRBV25-1 and TRBJ1-1; D is unclear. Germline assignment: CDR1 MGHDK and CDR2 SYGVNS. The CDR3 extends over 20 amino acids. V lost 2 bases to trimming and J lost 3 bases, with 28 bases between them. The DNA for the CDR3 is TGTGCCAGCAGTGAACTACAACACAACACCCCGGCTTCAGAGGACACTGAAGCTTTCTTT. It translates to CASSELQHNTPASEDTEAFF.